This T cell receptor (beta chain) was recovered during a study of blood T cell repertoires in COVID-19. Study overall: Spain, Italy and the United States supplied samples that represented acute and convalescent COVID-19.

This CDR3 region has 15 residues. The V gene's germline CDR1 is SGDLS and CDR2 YYNGEE. After removal of 3 bases from V and 5 bases from J, the junction contained 7 bases not matched to a gene. Using immunoSEQ multiplex PCR, the repertoire was profiled, and TCRdb retains in-frame clones only, with some absent. The sample lists under 500,000 clones, 75% to 90% occurring once. Material: peripheral blood. V usage is TRBV9 and J usage is TRBJ2-1; 8 bases map to TRBD1. The TCR sequence derives from a young woman with acute or convalescent COVID-19. The CDR3 sequence: CASSEWTGSNNEQFF. CDR3 in DNA: TGTGCCAGCAGCGAATGGACAGGGTCCAACAATGAGCAGTTCTTC.